This TCR beta chain was sequenced in a study of cytomegalovirus exposure and HLA in healthy donors. PCR involved 60 Vbeta and 13 Jbeta primers. TCRdb keeps only in-frame clones here, not all; method: immunoSEQ multiplex PCR. Among roughly 190,000 clones listed, about four fifths were seen once. Per the germline V gene, CDR1 is MDHEN and CDR2 is SYDVKM. This CDR3 region has 15 residues. The V segment lost 6 bases and the J segment 4 bases; nucleotides outside the gene matches: 10. The chain recombines TRBV28 with TRBJ2-7, with 9 positions matching TRBD2. This clonotype was obtained from a middle-aged man in good health and CMV-seropositive. What was sequenced was PBMCs. CDR3 protein: CASRGMGAGGYEQYF. The CDR3 DNA reads TGTGCCAGCAGGGGTATGGGAGCGGGAGGTTACGAGCAGTACTTC.